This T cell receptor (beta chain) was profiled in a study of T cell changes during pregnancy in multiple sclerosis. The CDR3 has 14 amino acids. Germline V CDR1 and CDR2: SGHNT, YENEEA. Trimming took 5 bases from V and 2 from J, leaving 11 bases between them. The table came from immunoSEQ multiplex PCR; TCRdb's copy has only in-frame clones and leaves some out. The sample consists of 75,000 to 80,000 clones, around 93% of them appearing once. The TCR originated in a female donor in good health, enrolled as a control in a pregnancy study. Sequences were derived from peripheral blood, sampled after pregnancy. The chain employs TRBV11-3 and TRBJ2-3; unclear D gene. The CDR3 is CASSPPDSTDTQYF. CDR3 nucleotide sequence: TGTGCCAGCAGCCCCCCCGACTCCACAGATACGCAGTATTTT.